The clone carrying this T cell receptor (beta chain) has at least ten counts. Each CDR3 protein is one row after TCRdb ran MiXCR on the 5' RACE reads. The table lists under 70,000 distinct CDR3 sequences, under 15% of them singletons. V was clipped by 1 base and J by 2 bases, with 18 bases between them. Germline CDR1 is SGHKS and CDR2 is YYEKEE (reference sequence). CDR3 length: 17 residues. The data originate from a study of T cells of healthy individuals. The chain uses TRBV5-5 and TRBJ2-5, with a possible D match to TRBD2 (5 bases). The source of this sequence is a human donor in good health. The CDR3 reads CASSLKYAAGGQETQYF. The CDR3 DNA is TGTGCCAGCAGCTTGAAGTACGCGGCGGGTGGACAAGAGACCCAGTACTTC.